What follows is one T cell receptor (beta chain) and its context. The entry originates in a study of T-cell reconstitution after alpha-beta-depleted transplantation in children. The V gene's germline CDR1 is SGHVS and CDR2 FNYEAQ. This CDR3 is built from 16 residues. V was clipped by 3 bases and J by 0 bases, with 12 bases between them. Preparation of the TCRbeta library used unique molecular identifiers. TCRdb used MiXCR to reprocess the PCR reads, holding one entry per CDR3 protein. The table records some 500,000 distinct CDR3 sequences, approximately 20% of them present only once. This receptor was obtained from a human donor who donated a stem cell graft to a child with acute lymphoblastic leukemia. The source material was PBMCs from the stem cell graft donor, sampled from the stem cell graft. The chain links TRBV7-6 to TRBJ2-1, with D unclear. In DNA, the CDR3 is TGTGCCAGCAGCTTTGGTGGGGATGGCTCCTACAATGAGCAGTTCTTC. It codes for CASSFGGDGSYNEQFF.